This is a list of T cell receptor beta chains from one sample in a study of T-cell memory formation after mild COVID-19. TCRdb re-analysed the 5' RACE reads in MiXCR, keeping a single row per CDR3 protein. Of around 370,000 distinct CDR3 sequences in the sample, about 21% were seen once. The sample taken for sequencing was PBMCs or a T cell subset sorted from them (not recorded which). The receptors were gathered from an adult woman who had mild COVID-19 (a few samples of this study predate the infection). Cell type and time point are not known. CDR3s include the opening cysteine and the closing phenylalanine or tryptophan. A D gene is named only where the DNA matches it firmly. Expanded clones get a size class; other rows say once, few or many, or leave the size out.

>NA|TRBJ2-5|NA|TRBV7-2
TGTGCCAGCAGCTCGGGCAGGGCGACTCGGGAGACCCAGTACTTC
CASSSGRATRETQYF
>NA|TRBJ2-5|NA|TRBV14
TGTGCCAGCAGCGGCGGCAGAACCCAGTACTTC
CASSGGRTQYF
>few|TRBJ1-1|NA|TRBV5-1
TGCGCCAGCAGCCTGACCGGGACGTGGGCTTTCTTT
CASSLTGTWAFF
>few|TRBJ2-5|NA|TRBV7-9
TGTGCCAGCAGCTTAATCCCCTCGGTGGAGACCCAGTACTTC
CASSLIPSVETQYF
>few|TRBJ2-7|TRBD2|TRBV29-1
TGCAGCCCAAACGAGGGAGGGTCCTACGAGCAGTACTTC
CSPNEGGSYEQYF
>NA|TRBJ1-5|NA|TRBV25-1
TGTGCCAGCAGTGACGCGAGGGGCGCAGGTCAGCCCCAGCATTTT
CASSDARGAGQPQHF
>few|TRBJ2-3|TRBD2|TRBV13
TGTGCCAGCCTACGACTAGCGGGCACAGATACGCAGTATTTT
CASLRLAGTDTQYF
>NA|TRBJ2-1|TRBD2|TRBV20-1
TGCAGTGCTAGTCCTACCGGGACTAGCATCGGCAATGAGCAGTTCTTC
CSASPTGTSIGNEQFF
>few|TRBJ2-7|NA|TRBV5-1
TGCGCCAGCAGCTTCGCCGTAGGGGACGAGCAGTACTTC
CASSFAVGDEQYF
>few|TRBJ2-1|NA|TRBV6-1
TGTGCCAGCAGTGGCCAGGCCGGGAATGAGCAGTTCTTC
CASSGQAGNEQFF
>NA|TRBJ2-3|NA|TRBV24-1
TGTGCCACCAGTGATTATGGGACCAGCACAGATACGCAGTATTTT
CATSDYGTSTDTQYF
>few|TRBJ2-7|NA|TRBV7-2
TGTGCCAGCAGCGCCCACAGGGTCCTTTCCTACGAGCAGTACTTC
CASSAHRVLSYEQYF
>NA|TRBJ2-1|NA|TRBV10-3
TGTGCCATCAGACAAACAGCGTACAATGAGCAGTTCTTC
CAIRQTAYNEQFF
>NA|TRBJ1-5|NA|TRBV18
TGTGCCAGCTCACCGGTAGGGAATGGCAATCAGCCCCAGCATTTT
CASSPVGNGNQPQHF
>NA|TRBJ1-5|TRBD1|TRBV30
TGTGCCTGCGACAGGGGAGGAGGGCAGCCCCAGCATTTT
CACDRGGGQPQHF
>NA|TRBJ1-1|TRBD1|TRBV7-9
TGTGCCAGCAGCTTGGGACCACAGGGGCTTGAAGCTTTCTTT
CASSLGPQGLEAFF
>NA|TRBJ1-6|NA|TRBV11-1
TGTGCCAGCAGCTTGTTCGACGGAGACCATTCACCCCTCCACTTT
CASSLFDGDHSPLHF
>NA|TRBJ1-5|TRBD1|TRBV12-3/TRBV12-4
TGTGCCAGCAGAACAGGGGAGGATCTTAGCAATCAGCCCCAGCATTTT
CASRTGEDLSNQPQHF
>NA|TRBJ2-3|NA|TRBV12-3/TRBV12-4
TGTGCCAGCAGTTTGGTTCAGGGCTGGACAGATACGCAGTATTTT
CASSLVQGWTDTQYF
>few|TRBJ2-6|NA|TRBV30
TGTGCCTGGAGTGAATCCGGTCGGTCGGGGGCCAACGTCCTGACTTTC
CAWSESGRSGANVLTF
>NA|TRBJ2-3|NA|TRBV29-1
TGCAGCGTTGGGAGGACGGGGGGCACAGATACGCAGTATTTT
CSVGRTGGTDTQYF
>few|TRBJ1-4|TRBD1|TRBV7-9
TGTGCCAGCAGCCGAGGTGGGACAGGCCTTGCAACTAATGAAAAACTGTTTTTT
CASSRGGTGLATNEKLFF
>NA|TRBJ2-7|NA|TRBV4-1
TGCGCCAGCAGCCACCACCCCATGGCCTACGAGCAGTACTTC
CASSHHPMAYEQYF
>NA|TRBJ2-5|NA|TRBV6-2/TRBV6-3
TGTGCCAGCAGTCGTCCCGGGACATTTTTGGAGACCCAGTACTTC
CASSRPGTFLETQYF
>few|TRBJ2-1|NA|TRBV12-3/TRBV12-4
TGTGCCAGCAGTTTTCAGGGTCCCGATGAGCAGTTCTTC
CASSFQGPDEQFF
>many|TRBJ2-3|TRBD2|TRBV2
TGTGCCAGCAGCGACCGGGGGGGCACAGATACGCAGTATTTT
CASSDRGGTDTQYF
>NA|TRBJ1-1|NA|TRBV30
TGTGCCTGGAGCTCCCAATTTCAACAGGGTTGGAACACTGAAGCTTTCTTT
CAWSSQFQQGWNTEAFF
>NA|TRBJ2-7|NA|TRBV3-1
TGTGCCAGCAGCCAAGTTTCAGGTACAGGTAGCACCTACGAGCAGTACTTC
CASSQVSGTGSTYEQYF
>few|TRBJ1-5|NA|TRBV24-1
TGTGCCACCAGTGAGGGACTCTTTGGGCAGCCCCAGCATTTT
CATSEGLFGQPQHF
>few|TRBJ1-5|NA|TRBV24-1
TGTGCCACCAGTGATCTGGATAGCAATCAGCCCCAGCATTTT
CATSDLDSNQPQHF
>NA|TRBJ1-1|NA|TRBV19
TGTGCCACCAAAACCCTGGGGCAGTTTCACACTGAAGCTTTCTTT
CATKTLGQFHTEAFF
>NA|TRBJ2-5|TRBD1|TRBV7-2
TGTGCCAGCAGCCGGGGGACAGGGGGCATGGAGACCCAGTACTTC
CASSRGTGGMETQYF
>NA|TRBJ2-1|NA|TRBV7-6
TGTGCCAGCAGCCGATGGGGAAGCTACAATGAGCAGTTCTTC
CASSRWGSYNEQFF
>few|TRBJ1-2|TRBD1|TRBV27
TGTGCCAGCAGCCGTAGAGGAACAGGGGTGGAGGGCTACACCTTC
CASSRRGTGVEGYTF
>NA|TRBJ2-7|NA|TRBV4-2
TGTGCCAGCAGCCAGGCTTCGTCCTACGAGCAGTACTTC
CASSQASSYEQYF
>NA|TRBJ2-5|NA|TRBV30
TGTGCCTGGAGTGTTCAGCTTCAAGAGACCCAGTACTTC
CAWSVQLQETQYF
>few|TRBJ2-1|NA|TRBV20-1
TGCAGTGCTAGCGCCGGGGGCCGCTCCTACAATGAGCAGTTCTTC
CSASAGGRSYNEQFF
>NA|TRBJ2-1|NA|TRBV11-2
TGTGCCAGCAGCCTCGAATCTCCTGAGCAGTTCTTC
CASSLESPEQFF
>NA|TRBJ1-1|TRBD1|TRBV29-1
TGCAGCGTTATTGGATTACAGGGGTCAGGGACTGAAGCTTTCTTT
CSVIGLQGSGTEAFF
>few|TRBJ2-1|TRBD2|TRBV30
TGTGCCTGGACCCTAAGCGGGAGAGTCTATGAGCAGTTCTTC
CAWTLSGRVYEQFF
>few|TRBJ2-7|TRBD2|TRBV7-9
TGTGCCAGCAGCTTACGGAGCGGGGGACTCTACGAGCAGTACTTC
CASSLRSGGLYEQYF
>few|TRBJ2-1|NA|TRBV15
TGTGCCACGGGGTCGGCTAGTCGTTGGAACAATGAGCAGTTCTTC
CATGSASRWNNEQFF
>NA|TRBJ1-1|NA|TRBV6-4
TGTGCCAGCAGTGACGTCTACAGGGCTCTGGATGAAGCTTTCTTT
CASSDVYRALDEAFF
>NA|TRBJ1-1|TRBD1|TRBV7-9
TGTGCCAGCAGCGATACAGGGGCCGAAGCTTTCTTT
CASSDTGAEAFF
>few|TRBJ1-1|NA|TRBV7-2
TGTGCCAGCAGCAAAGCCCTTCTCACTGAAGCTTTCTTT
CASSKALLTEAFF
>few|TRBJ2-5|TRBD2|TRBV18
TGTGCCAGCTCACTAGGCGGGAGTGGCCTCAAGACCCAGTACTTC
CASSLGGSGLKTQYF
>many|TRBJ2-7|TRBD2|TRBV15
TGTGCCACCAGCAGAGGAGCGGGGGGACCTTGGGAGCAGTACTTC
CATSRGAGGPWEQYF
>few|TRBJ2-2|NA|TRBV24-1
TGTGCCACCAGTGATTTGCAGCCGGCTGTAGGGGAGCTGTTTTTT
CATSDLQPAVGELFF
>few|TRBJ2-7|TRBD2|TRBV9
TGTGCCAGCAGCGTAGACGGACTAGCGGTCTCCTACGAGCAGTACTTC
CASSVDGLAVSYEQYF
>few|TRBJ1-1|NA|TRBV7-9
TGTGCCAGCAGTTCCGGAGGGGCTGAAGCTTTCTTT
CASSSGGAEAFF
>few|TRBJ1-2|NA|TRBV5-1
TGCGCCAGCGGCCAGGAACACTATGGCTACACCTTC
CASGQEHYGYTF
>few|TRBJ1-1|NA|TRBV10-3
TGTGCCATCACCAGGGGCGGGTCCCAACGGACTGAAGCTTTCTTT
CAITRGGSQRTEAFF
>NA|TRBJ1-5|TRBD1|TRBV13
TGTGCCAGCAGCTACCGGACAGGAGGTCAGCCCCAGCATTTT
CASSYRTGGQPQHF
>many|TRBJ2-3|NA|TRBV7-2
TGTGCCAGCAGCCTTACGAACGGGGATACGCAGTATTTT
CASSLTNGDTQYF
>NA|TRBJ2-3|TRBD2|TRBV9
TGTGCCAGCAGCGGCTCCTTTAGCGGGATTATTGCAGATACGCAGTATTTT
CASSGSFSGIIADTQYF